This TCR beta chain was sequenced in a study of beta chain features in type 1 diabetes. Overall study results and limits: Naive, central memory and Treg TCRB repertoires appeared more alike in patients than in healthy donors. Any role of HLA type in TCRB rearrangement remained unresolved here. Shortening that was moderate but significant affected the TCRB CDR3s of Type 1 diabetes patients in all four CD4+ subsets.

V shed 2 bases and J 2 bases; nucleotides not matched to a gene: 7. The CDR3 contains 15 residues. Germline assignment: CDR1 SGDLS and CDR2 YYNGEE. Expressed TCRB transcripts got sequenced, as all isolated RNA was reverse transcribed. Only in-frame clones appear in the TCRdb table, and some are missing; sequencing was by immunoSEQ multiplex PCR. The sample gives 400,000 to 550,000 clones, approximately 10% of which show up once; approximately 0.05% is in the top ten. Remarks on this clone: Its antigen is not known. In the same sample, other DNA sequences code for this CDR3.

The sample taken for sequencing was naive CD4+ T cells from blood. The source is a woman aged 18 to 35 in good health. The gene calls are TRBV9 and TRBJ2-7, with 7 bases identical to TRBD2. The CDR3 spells CASSVAASGPYEQYF. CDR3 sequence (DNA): TGTGCCAGCAGCGTCGCGGCTAGCGGTCCCTACGAGCAGTACTTC.